The 27 T cell receptor beta chains below all came from one sample that was sequenced in a study of beta chain features in type 1 diabetes. Their target antigens are unknown. Study outcomes and limitations: The study found moderately but significantly shorter TCRB CDR3s in all four CD4+ subsets of Type 1 diabetes patients.

Since all of the isolated RNA was reverse transcribed, expressed TCRB transcripts were what got sequenced. Sequencing used immunoSEQ multiplex PCR; TCRdb keeps in-frame clones, though not all of them. The table records 200,000 to 300,000 clones, about 20% of them present only once. Sequencing input: naive CD4+ T cells from blood. The receptor set was obtained from a woman aged 35 to 49 with type 1 diabetes.

This clone was counted a few times. The genes are TRBV29-1 and TRBJ1-1; 7 nucleotides agree with TRBD1. The CDR3 is 14 amino acids. Losses at the gene ends were 7 bases for V and 0 bases for J; bases not matched to a gene: 8. The germline gives CDR1 SQVTM, CDR2 ANQGSEA. The CDR3 protein is CSATGQRLNTEAFF. The CDR3 DNA reads TGCAGCGCCACGGGACAGCGCTTGAACACTGAAGCTTTCTTT.

V is TRBV29-1 and J is TRBJ2-5, with TRBD1 identical over 9 bases. The CDR3 has 14 residues. Germline V gives CDR1 SQVTM, CDR2 ANQGSEA. J gave up 5 bases and V 7 bases, and 11 bases lay outside the gene matches. The chain's CDR3 is CSARRGQGGETQYF. The DNA of the CDR3 is TGCAGCGCCCGCCGGGGACAGGGCGGCGAGACCCAGTACTTC. The variable domain in full, with the rest retrieved from reference TRBV29-1 and TRBJ2-5, is SAVISQKPSRDICQRGTSLTIQCQVDSQVTMMFWYRQQPGQSLTLIATANQGSEATYESGFVIDKFPISRPNLTFSTLTVSNMSPEDSSIYLCSARRGQGGETQYFGPGTRLLVL.

This chain joins TRBV2 and TRBJ2-7; 9 bases are shared with TRBD1. Germline-derived CDR1 and CDR2 are SNHLY and FYNNEI. J gave up 1 base and V 10 bases, and 5 bases lay outside the gene matches. The length of the CDR3 is 13 residues. The CDR3 sequence: CATAGTGSYEQYF. The CDR3 DNA sequence: TGTGCCACCGCCGGGACAGGGTCCTACGAGCAGTACTTC.

This clone turned up a few times. The chain has TRBV30 and TRBJ2-2; tentative D call: TRBD2 (7 bases). This CDR3 is 14 amino acids long. Germline V gene lookup returns CDR1 GTSNPN and CDR2 SVGIG (reference sequence). V shed 5 bases and J shed 1 base, with 11 bases lying between them. The CDR3 region is CAWPGEGNTGELFF. CDR3 bases: TGTGCCTGGCCAGGGGAGGGGAACACCGGGGAGCTGTTTTTT.

The CDR3 DNA is TGTGCCAGCAGTGAAGCCCTCTCCGGGTTTACTGAAGCTTTCTTT. The encoded protein is CASSEALSGFTEAFF. This rearrangement joins TRBV2 to TRBJ1-1; D remains unclear. V was clipped by 0 bases and J by 5 bases, with 13 bases between them. Germline assignment: CDR1 SNHLY and CDR2 FYNNEI. There are 15 residues in the CDR3. Using reference TRBV2 and TRBJ1-1 for the parts outside the CDR3, the full variable domain is EPEVTQTPSHQVTQMGQEVILRCVPISNHLYFYWYRQILGQKVEFLVSFYNNEISEKSEIFDDQFSVERPDGSNFTLKIRSTKLEDSAMYFCASSEALSGFTEAFFGQGTRLTVV.

V is TRBV5-4 and J is TRBJ2-1; D call uncertain. CDR1 SGHNT and CDR2 YYREEE come from the germline V gene (reference sequence). Trimming stripped 2 bases from V and 2 bases from J, with 2 bases between. The CDR3 loop spans 12 amino acids. The CDR3 here is CASSFTYNEQFF. The CDR3 region has the DNA TGTGCCAGCAGCTTTACCTACAATGAGCAGTTCTTC.

The CDR3: CASSSPGQGHYEQYF. DNA for the CDR3: TGTGCCAGCAGCTCCCCGGGACAGGGACACTACGAGCAGTACTTC. This rearrangement joins TRBV5-4 to TRBJ2-7; 9 nucleotides align to TRBD1. Per the germline V gene, CDR1 is SGHNT and CDR2 is YYREEE (reference sequence). This CDR3 is 15 amino acids long. Trimming removed 3 bases from V and 3 bases from J; junction bases left unmatched: 7.

The sample holds a few counts of this clone. The V call is TRBV4-3, the J call TRBJ2-2, with D possibly TRBD1 on 7 matching bases. The CDR3 covers 16 residues. Trimming removed 3 bases from V and 1 base from J, with 12 bases in between. In germline, CDR1 is LGHNA, CDR2 YSLEER. The CDR3 sequence: CASSQRGQLNTGELFF. The CDR3 DNA is TGCGCCAGCAGCCAGCGGGGACAGCTGAACACCGGGGAGCTGTTTTTT.

This chain links TRBV5-1 with TRBJ2-6; 7 nucleotides match TRBD1. The length of the CDR3 is 20 residues. The trim removed 0 bases at V and 0 bases at J, leaving 12 bases unmatched. Germline CDR1 SGHRS, CDR2 YFSETQ. This chain's CDR3 is CASSLGANRGPFSGANVLTF. Here the CDR3 DNA reads TGCGCCAGCAGCTTGGGGGCCAACAGGGGTCCATTCTCTGGGGCCAACGTCCTGACTTTC.

This clone was seen just once. The same CDR3 can be traced to other DNA sequences in this sample. The chain couples TRBV4-2 to TRBJ2-3; TRBD1 agrees at 8 bases. Germline V lookup: CDR1 LGHNA, CDR2 YNFKEQ. V trimming: 1 base; J trimming: 1 base; junction bases outside the gene matches: 1. The CDR3 is 15 amino acids. The CDR3 region has the DNA TGTGCCAGCAGCCAAGTGGGACAGGGCACAGATACGCAGTATTTT. This translates into CASSQVGQGTDTQYF.

The chain uses TRBV7-6 and TRBJ2-3; no firm D call. The V gene's germline CDR1 is SGHVS and CDR2 FNYEAQ. V dropped 5 bases and J dropped 0 bases, with 9 bases sitting between them. This CDR3 has 14 amino acids. The CDR3 spells CASSGRSSTDTQYF. DNA of the CDR3: TGTGCCAGCAGCGGCCGATCTAGCACAGATACGCAGTATTTT.

This sequence joins TRBV9 and TRBJ1-3; 8 bases match TRBD1. V shed 4 bases, J shed 1 base, and the junction held 4 bases outside the gene matches. The CDR3 spans 15 residues. Germline assignment: CDR1 SGDLS and CDR2 YYNGEE. The CDR3 sequence is CASSSTGASGNTIYF. In DNA, the CDR3 is TGTGCCAGCAGCTCGACAGGGGCATCTGGAAACACCATATATTTT.

This chain joins TRBV30 and TRBJ2-5, with D possibly matching TRBD2 (6 bases). Looked up from germline, CDR1 is GTSNPN and CDR2 is SVGIG (reference sequence). The CDR3 is 14 residues long. The V and J ends lost 5 bases and 2 bases respectively, with 15 bases between them. The DNA for the CDR3 is TGTGCCTGGCAAGCGGGTGGCACACAAGAGACCCAGTACTTC. Its protein is CAWQAGGTQETQYF. Complete variable domain (other parts from reference TRBV30 and TRBJ2-5): SQTIHQWPATLVQPVGSPLSLECTVEGTSNPNLYWYRQAAGRGLQLLFYSVGIGQISSEVPQNLSASRPQDRQFILSSKKLLLSDSGFYLCAWQAGGTQETQYFGPGTRLLVL.

This clone was seen only a few times. The chain uses TRBV9 and TRBJ2-1; 8 bases fit TRBD2. Trimming at V came to 4 bases and at J to 9 bases, leaving 12 bases not matched to a gene. CDR1 and CDR2 from the germline V gene are SGDLS and YYNGEE. The CDR3 consists of 15 residues. CDR3 sequence reads: CASSLEAGVRSEQFF. CDR3 DNA sequence: TGTGCCAGCAGCCTAGAAGCGGGAGTTAGGAGTGAGCAGTTCTTC.

The chain uses TRBV6-5 and TRBJ1-2, with D hard to call. V gave up 3 bases and J gave up 4 bases, with 9 bases separating them. Germline loops: CDR1 MNHEY, CDR2 SVGAGI. CDR3 length: 13 residues. The CDR3, as DNA: TGTGCCAGCAGTTATGCCTACCCCTATGGCTACACCTTC. Translated: CASSYAYPYGYTF.

The chain combines TRBV27 with TRBJ1-6; D ambiguous. V lost 2 bases to trimming and J lost 7 bases, with 6 bases between them. This CDR3 spans 13 amino acids. CDR1 is MNHEY, CDR2 SMNVEV, per germline (reference sequence). The CDR3, as DNA: TGTGCCAGCAGTTTAGGCGGAAATTCACCCCTCCACTTT. Translated: CASSLGGNSPLHF.

This clone came up a few times. CDR3 DNA: TGTGCCAGCAGCCACCGGGACACCCACACTGAAGCTTTCTTT. As protein: CASSHRDTHTEAFF. The chain recombines TRBV4-2 with TRBJ1-1; TRBD1 is a possible D gene (6 bases). Trimming stripped 3 bases from V and 3 bases from J, with 11 bases between. The CDR3 consists of 14 residues. Looked up from germline, CDR1 is LGHNA and CDR2 is YNFKEQ.

This clone was detected only a few times. The chain employs TRBV28 and TRBJ1-2; TRBD1 is a possible D gene (6 bases). V shed 5 bases and J shed 7 bases, with 11 bases lying between them. Germline V gene lookup returns CDR1 MDHEN and CDR2 SYDVKM. The CDR3 loop spans 12 amino acids. The CDR3 coding sequence is TGTGCCAGCAGTGCGACCAGGGGTGGCTACACCTTC. Its protein is CASSATRGGYTF.

This clone was counted between two and nine times. The chain is built from TRBV30 and TRBJ1-2; 8 bases are a match to TRBD1. The CDR3 has 14 amino acids. Trimming removed 2 bases from V and 3 bases from J; junction bases left unmatched: 5. Germline V gene data show CDR1 as GTSNPN and CDR2 as SVGIG (reference sequence). The CDR3 coding sequence is TGTGCCTGGAGTACTCTGGACAGGGACTATGGCTACACCTTC. The encoded protein is CAWSTLDRDYGYTF.

The chain combines TRBV5-1 with TRBJ1-1; 9 bases match TRBD1. In germline, CDR1 is SGHRS, CDR2 YFSETQ. V shed 2 bases, J shed 4 bases, and the junction held 12 bases outside the gene matches. The CDR3 consists of 17 residues. The CDR3 DNA reads as TGCGCCAGCAGCTTCCTGTCGGGACAGGGTGTGGGCACTGAAGCTTTCTTT. The encoded protein is CASSFLSGQGVGTEAFF.

The V call is TRBV11-2, the J call TRBJ2-7, with D possibly being TRBD1 (6 bases). The V gene lost 2 bases and the J gene lost 6 bases, with 20 bases spanning the gap. There are 16 residues in the CDR3. Germline V gene data show CDR1 as SGHAT and CDR2 as FQNNGV. DNA for the CDR3: TGTGCCAGCAGCTTAAGCCTCCGGACAGCCTCCGGCGAGCAGTACTTC. Encoded protein: CASSLSLRTASGEQYF.

This sequence joins TRBV7-9 and TRBJ2-5; 12 nucleotides agree with TRBD2. The CDR3 length is 16 residues. Losses at the gene ends were 4 bases for V and 4 bases for J; bases not matched to a gene: 7. CDR1 is SEHNR, CDR2 FQNEAQ, per germline (reference sequence). CDR3 sequence reads: CASSWTSGAPGETQYF. CDR3 in DNA: TGTGCCAGCAGCTGGACTAGCGGGGCCCCGGGAGAGACCCAGTACTTC.

The V and J genes are TRBV30 and TRBJ2-1; D not certain. CDR3 length: 13 amino acids. V was pared by 0 bases and J by 10 bases, with 13 bases between. Germline V lookup: CDR1 GTSNPN, CDR2 SVGIG (reference sequence). The chain's CDR3 is CAWSVTPRLEQFF. The CDR3 DNA sequence: TGTGCCTGGAGTGTAACGCCCCGACTGGAGCAGTTCTTC.

The chain has TRBV2 and TRBJ2-7; the D gene is possibly TRBD2 (5 bases). Germline lookup yields CDR1 SNHLY and CDR2 FYNNEI. This CDR3 is built from 13 residues. V lost 6 bases and J 4 bases, leaving 13 bases between the germline ends. The CDR3 bases are TGTGCCAGCAGAGTGAGCGGTCCGTACGAGCAGTACTTC. Its translation is CASRVSGPYEQYF.

V is TRBV10-3 and J is TRBJ2-7; 10 bases are shared with TRBD2. CDR1 ENHRY and CDR2 SYGVKD come from the germline V gene. This CDR3 region has 15 residues. J gave up 4 bases and V 3 bases, and 6 bases lay outside the gene matches. This CDR3 is CAISDGASGSYEQYF. For the CDR3, the DNA is TGTGCCATCAGTGATGGGGCTAGCGGGAGTTACGAGCAGTACTTC.

This clone was observed a handful of times. This chain uses TRBV4-1 with TRBJ2-5, with TRBD2 identical over 10 bases. Trimming at V came to 4 bases and at J to 2 bases, leaving 4 bases not matched to a gene. Per germline, CDR1 MGHRA and CDR2 YSYEKL. This CDR3 contains 15 residues. The CDR3 loop reads CASSLAGGPQETQYF. CDR3 bases: TGCGCCAGCAGCCTAGCGGGAGGCCCTCAAGAGACCCAGTACTTC.

The chain joins TRBV4-2 to TRBJ1-5; 10 positions match TRBD1. This CDR3 is 16 amino acids long. The V gene end was trimmed by 2 bases and the J gene end by 7 bases; junction bases not matched to a gene: 8. Germline V gene sequence: CDR1 LGHNA, CDR2 YNFKEQ. The CDR3 reads CASSQPGQGRGQPQHF. For the CDR3, the DNA is TGTGCCAGCAGCCAACCGGGACAGGGGAGAGGCCAGCCCCAGCATTTT.